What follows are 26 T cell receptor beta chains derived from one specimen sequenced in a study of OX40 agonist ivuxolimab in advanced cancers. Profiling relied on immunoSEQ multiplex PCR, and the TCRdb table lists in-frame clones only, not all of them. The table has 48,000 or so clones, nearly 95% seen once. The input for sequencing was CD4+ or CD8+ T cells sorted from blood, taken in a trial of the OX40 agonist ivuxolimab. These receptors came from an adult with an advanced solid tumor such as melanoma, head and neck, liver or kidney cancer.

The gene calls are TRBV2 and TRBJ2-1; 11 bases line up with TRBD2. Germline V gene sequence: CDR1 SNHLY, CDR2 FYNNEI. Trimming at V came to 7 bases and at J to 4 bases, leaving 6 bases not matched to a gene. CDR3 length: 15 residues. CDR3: CASIAGGQSYNEQFF. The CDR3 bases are TGTGCCAGCATAGCGGGGGGGCAGTCGTACAATGAGCAGTTCTTC.

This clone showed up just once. As DNA, the CDR3 is TGTGCCAGCAGTGAACCTGGCGTGAACACTGAAGCTTTCTTT. Translation gives CASSEPGVNTEAFF. J is TRBJ1-1 and V is TRBV6-1; D gene unclear. This CDR3 is built from 14 residues. The V gene's germline CDR1 is MNHNS and CDR2 SASEGT. V was pared by 2 bases and J by 0 bases, with 7 bases between.

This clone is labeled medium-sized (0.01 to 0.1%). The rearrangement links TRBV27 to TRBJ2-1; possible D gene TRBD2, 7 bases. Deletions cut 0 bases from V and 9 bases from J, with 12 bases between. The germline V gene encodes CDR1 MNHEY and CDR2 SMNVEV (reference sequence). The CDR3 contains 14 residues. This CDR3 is CASSLSSGGVEQFF. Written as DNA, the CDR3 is TGTGCCAGCAGTTTATCATCGGGGGGCGTTGAGCAGTTCTTC.

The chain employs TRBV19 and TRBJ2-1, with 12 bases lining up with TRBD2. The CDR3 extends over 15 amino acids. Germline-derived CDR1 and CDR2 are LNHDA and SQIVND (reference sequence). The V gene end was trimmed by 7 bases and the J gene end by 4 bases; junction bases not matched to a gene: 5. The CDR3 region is CASTLTSGGYNEQFF. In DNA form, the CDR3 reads TGTGCCAGTACCCTCACTAGCGGGGGGTACAATGAGCAGTTCTTC.

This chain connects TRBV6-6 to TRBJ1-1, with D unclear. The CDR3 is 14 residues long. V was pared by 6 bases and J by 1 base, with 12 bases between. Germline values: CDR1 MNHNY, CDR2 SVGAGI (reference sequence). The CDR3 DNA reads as TGTGCCAGCAGAAGCGATTGGAAGAACACTGAAGCTTTCTTT. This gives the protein CASRSDWKNTEAFF.

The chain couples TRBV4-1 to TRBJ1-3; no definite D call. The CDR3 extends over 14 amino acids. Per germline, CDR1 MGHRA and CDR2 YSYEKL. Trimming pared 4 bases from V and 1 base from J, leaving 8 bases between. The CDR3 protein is CASSLHRSGNTIYF. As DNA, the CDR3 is TGCGCCAGCAGCCTACACCGGTCTGGAAACACCATATATTTT.

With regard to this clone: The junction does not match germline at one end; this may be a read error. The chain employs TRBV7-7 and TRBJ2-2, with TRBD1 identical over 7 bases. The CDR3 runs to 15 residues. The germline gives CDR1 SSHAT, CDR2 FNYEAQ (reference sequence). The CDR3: CASSATDRVTGELFF. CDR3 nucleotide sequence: TGTGCTAGCAGCGCCACCGACAGGGTCACCGGGGAGCTGTTTTTT.

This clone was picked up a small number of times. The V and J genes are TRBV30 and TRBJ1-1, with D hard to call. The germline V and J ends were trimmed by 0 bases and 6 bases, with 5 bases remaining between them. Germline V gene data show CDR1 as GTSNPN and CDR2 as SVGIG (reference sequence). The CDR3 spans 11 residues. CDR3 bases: TGTGCCTGGAGTGTTCAGTCTGAAGCTTTCTTT. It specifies CAWSVQSEAFF.

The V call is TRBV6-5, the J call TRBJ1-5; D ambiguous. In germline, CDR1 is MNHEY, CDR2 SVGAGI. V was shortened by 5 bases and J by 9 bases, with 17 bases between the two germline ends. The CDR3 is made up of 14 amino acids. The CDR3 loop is CASSPGRPRRPQHF. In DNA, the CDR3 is TGTGCCAGCAGTCCCGGCCGGCCGAGGAGGCCCCAGCATTTT.

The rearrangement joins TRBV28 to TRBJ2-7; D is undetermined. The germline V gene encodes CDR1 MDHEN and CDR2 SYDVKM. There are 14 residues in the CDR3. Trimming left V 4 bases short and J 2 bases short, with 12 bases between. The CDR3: CASSSGRHTYEQYV. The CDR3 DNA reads TGTGCCAGCAGTTCCGGACGCCATACCTACGAGCAGTACGTC.

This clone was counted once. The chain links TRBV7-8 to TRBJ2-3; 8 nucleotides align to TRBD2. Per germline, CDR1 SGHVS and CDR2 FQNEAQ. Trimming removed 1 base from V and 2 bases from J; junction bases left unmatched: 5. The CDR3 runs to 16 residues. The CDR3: CASSLGLASYTDTQYF. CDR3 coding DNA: TGTGCCAGCAGCTTAGGACTAGCGAGCTACACAGATACGCAGTATTTT.

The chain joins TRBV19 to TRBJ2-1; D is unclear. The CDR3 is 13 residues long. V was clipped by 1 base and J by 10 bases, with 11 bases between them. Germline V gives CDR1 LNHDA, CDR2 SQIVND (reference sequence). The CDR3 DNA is TGTGCCAGTAGTATAGGCCCCGCCAGGGAGCAGTTCTTC. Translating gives CASSIGPAREQFF.

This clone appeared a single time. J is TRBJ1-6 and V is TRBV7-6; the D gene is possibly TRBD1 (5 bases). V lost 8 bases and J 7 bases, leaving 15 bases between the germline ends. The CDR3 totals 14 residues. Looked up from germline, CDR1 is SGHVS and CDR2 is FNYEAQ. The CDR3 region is CASGDSFANSPLHF. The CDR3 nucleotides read TGTGCCAGCGGAGACAGTTTTGCGAATTCACCCCTCCACTTT.

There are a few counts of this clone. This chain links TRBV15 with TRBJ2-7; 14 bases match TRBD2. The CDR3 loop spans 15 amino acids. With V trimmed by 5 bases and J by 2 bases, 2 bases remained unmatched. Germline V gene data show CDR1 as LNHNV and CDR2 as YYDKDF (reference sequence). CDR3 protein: CATSEGLAGAYEQYV. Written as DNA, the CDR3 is TGTGCCACCAGCGAGGGACTAGCGGGGGCCTACGAGCAGTACGTC.

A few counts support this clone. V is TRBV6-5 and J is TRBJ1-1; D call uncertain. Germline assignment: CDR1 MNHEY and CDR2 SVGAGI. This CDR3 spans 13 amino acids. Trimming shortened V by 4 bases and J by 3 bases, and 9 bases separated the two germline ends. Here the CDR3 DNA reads TGTGCCAGCAGTTTACGTTCCGACACTGAAGCTTTCTTT. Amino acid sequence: CASSLRSDTEAFF.

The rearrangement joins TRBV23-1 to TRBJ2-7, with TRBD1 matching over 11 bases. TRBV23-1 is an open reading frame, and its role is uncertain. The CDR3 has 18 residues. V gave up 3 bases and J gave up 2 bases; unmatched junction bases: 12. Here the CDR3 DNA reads TGCGCCAGCAGTCAGGGACAGGGGGGTGGCGGAGGTCCCTACGAGCAGTACGTC. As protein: CASSQGQGGGGGPYEQYV.

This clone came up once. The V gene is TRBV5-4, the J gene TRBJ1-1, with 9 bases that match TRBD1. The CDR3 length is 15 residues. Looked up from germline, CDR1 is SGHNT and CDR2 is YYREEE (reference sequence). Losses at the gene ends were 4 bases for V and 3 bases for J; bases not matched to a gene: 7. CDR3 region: CASSPGQGSDTEAFF. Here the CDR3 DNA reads TGTGCCAGCAGCCCGGGACAGGGTTCGGACACTGAAGCTTTCTTT.

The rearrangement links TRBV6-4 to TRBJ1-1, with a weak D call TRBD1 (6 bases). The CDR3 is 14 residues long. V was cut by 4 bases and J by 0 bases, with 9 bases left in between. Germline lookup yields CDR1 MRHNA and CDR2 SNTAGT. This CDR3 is CASSATGLNTEAFF. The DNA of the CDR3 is TGTGCCAGCAGTGCAACAGGGCTGAACACTGAAGCTTTCTTT.

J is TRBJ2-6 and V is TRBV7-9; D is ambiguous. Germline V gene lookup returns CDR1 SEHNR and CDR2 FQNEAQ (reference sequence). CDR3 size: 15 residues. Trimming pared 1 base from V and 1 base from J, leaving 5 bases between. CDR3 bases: TGTGCCAGCAGCTTAGAAGGTTCTGGGGCCAACGTCCTGACTTTC. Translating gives CASSLEGSGANVLTF.

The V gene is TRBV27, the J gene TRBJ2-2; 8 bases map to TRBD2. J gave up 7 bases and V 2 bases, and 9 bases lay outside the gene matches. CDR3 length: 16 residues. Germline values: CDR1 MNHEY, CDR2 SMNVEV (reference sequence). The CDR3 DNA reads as TGTGCCAGCAGTTTAGGGCCCGGGGGGGCCGACGGGGAGCTGTTTTTT. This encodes CASSLGPGGADGELFF.

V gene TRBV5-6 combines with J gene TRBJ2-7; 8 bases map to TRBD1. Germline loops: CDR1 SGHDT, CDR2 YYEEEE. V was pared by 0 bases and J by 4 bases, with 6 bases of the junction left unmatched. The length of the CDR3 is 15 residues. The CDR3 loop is CASSLVQGALYEQYF. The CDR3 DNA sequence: TGTGCCAGCAGCTTGGTTCAGGGGGCCCTATACGAGCAGTACTTC.

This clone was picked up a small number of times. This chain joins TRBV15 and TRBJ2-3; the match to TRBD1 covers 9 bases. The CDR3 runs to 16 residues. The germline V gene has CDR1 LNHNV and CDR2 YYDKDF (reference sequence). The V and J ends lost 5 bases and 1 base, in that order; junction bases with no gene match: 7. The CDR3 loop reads CATSLHRGQGTDTQYF. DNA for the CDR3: TGTGCCACCAGCCTCCACAGGGGGCAGGGCACAGATACGCAGTATTTT.

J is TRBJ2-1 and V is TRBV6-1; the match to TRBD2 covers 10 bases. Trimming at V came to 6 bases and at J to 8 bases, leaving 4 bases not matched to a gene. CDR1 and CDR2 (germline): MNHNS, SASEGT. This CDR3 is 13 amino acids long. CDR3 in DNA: TGTGCCAGCAGGGCTAGCGGGGGTGATGAGCAGTTCTTC. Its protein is CASRASGGDEQFF.

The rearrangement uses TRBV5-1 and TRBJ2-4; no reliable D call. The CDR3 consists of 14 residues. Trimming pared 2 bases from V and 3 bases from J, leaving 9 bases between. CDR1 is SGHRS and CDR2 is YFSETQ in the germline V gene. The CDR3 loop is CASSFGSGKNIQYF. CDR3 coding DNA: TGCGCCAGCAGCTTCGGGTCGGGCAAAAACATTCAGTACTTC. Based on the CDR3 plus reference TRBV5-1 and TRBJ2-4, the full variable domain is KAGVTQTPRYLIKTRGQQVTLSCSPISGHRSVSWYQQTPGQGLQFLFEYFSETQRNKGNFPGRFSGRQFSNSRSEMNVSTLELGDSALYLCASSFGSGKNIQYFGAGTRLSVL.

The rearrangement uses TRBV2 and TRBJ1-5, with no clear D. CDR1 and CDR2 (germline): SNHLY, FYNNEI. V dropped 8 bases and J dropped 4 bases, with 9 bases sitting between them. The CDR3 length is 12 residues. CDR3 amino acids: CASRSLNQPQHF. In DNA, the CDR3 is TGTGCCAGCCGGTCCCTAAATCAGCCCCAGCATTTT.

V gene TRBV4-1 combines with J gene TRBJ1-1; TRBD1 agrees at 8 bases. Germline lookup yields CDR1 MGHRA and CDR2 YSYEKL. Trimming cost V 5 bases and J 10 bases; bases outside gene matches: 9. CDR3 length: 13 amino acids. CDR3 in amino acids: CASSSRTGRRAFF. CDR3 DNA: TGCGCCAGCAGCTCGAGGACAGGGCGTAGAGCTTTCTTT.